This TCR beta chain was obtained from a study of blood T cell repertoires in COVID-19. As for the study in general: Donors in the United States, Italy and Spain gave samples during acute or convalescent COVID-19.

After removal of 0 bases from V and 2 bases from J, the junction contained 0 bases not matched to a gene. The CDR3 totals 14 residues. CDR1 is KGHSH and CDR2 is LQKENI in the germline V gene. As processed by the authors: How many nucleated cells were present was estimated from reference gene primer amplification. The table came from immunoSEQ multiplex PCR; TCRdb's copy has only in-frame clones and leaves some out. From that table come the V and J calls and clone size; the DNA was used to work out D and trimming. The sample contains about 410,000 clones, about 88% of which appear only once. Patients from Seattle were sampled longitudinally, starting during active infection.

The chain uses TRBV18 and TRBJ2-7, with 8 bases lining up with TRBD1. What was sequenced was peripheral blood. The sequence was obtained from a woman aged 35 to 49 with COVID-19, enrolled during active disease. Here the CDR3 reads CASSPPGQAYEQYF. CDR3 DNA sequence: TGTGCCAGCTCACCACCGGGACAGGCCTACGAGCAGTACTTC. The variable domain in full, completed from reference TRBV18 and TRBJ2-7, reads NAGVMQNPRHLVRRRGQEARLRCSPMKGHSHVYWYRQLPEEGLKFMVYLQKENIIDESGMPKERFSAEFPKEGPSILRIQQVVRGDSAAYFCASSPPGQAYEQYFGPGTRLTVT.